The clone carrying this T cell receptor beta chain was observed at least ten times. The antigen is not known. Cells sorted as Tregs were CD4+, CD25+ and CD127-/low. Study-level results: The larger cohort examined one V-J beta rearrangement, not whole repertoires. In terms of TCR gene usage, tumor memory CD4+ T cells clustered together with blood and lymph node memory CD4+ cells, as well as with lymph node naive CD4+ cells. Greatest tumor Treg TCR overlap was with tumor naive CD4+ cells.

Full-length variable regions came from constant-region reverse primers plus semi-nested Nested Universal Primer A PCR. TCRdb passed the 5' RACE reads through MiXCR, listing each CDR3 protein once. Here the sample spans approximately 60,000 distinct CDR3 sequences, less than 25% being singletons. The CDR3 is 14 residues long. V lost 3 bases and J 0 bases, leaving 7 bases between the germline ends. From germline, CDR1 is SGHRS and CDR2 YFSETQ. The chain couples TRBV5-1 to TRBJ1-3, with D possibly matching TRBD1 (5 bases). The sample taken for sequencing was tumor-infiltrating Tregs sorted from the breast tumor. The TCR comes from a female donor with breast cancer. CDR3 loop: CASSSTASGNTIYF. The CDR3, as DNA: TGCGCCAGCAGCTCGACAGCCTCTGGAAACACCATATATTTT.